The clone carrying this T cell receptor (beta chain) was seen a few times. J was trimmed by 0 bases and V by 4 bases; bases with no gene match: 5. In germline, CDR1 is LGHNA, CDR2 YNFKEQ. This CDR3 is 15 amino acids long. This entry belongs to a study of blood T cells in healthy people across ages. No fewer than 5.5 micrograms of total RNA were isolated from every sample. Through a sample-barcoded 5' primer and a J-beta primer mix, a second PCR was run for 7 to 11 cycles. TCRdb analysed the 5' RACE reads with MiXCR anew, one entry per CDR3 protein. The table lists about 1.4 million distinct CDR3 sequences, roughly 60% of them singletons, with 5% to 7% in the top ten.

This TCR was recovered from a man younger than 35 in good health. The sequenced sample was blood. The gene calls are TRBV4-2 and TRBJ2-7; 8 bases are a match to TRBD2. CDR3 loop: CASSPRLASSYEQYF. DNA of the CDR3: TGTGCCAGCAGCCCTCGACTAGCGTCCTCCTACGAGCAGTACTTC.